This T cell receptor beta chain was documented in a study of CD8 T cells in ankylosing spondylitis. This CDR3 has 14 amino acids. The ends were cut back, 3 bases at V and 8 bases at J, with 17 bases in the middle. The germline CDR1 and CDR2 sequences are DFQATT and SNEGSKA (reference sequence). The table lists this clonotype with many counts. Its antigen is unknown. Study-wide points: Within matched ankylosing spondylitis synovial fluid, disease-linked clones were reportedly significantly enriched. A motif of eight highly homologous TCR beta variants was seen as apparently characteristic of ankylosing spondylitis blood.

Using quantitative 5'-RACE with molecular barcodes, the authors made TCR beta libraries. Each CDR3 protein is one row after TCRdb ran MiXCR on the 5' RACE reads. The sample yields around 150,000 distinct CDR3 sequences, 10% to 12% seen once. This receptor was taken from a female donor with ankylosing spondylitis or in good health (not recorded which). The rearrangement uses TRBV20-1 and TRBJ2-1; D may be TRBD2 (5 bases). The material sequenced was blood, either unsorted or a sorted T cell fraction (not recorded which). CDR3: CSASRQKRVHEQFF. CDR3 DNA sequence: TGCAGTGCTAGCCGCCAGAAGAGGGTCCATGAGCAGTTCTTC.